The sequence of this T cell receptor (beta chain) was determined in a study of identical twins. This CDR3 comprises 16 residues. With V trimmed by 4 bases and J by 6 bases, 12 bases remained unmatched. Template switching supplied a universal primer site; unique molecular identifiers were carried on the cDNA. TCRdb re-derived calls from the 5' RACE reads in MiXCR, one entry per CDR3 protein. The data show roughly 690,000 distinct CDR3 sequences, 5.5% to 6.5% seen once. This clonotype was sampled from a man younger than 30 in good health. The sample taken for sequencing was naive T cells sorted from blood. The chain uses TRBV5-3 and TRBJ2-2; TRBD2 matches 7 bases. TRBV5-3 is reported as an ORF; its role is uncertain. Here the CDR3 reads CARSGGGSGDAGELFF. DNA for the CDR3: TGTGCCAGAAGCGGGGGAGGCAGCGGGGATGCCGGGGAGCTGTTTTTT.